The TCR beta chain described here comes from a study of neurological immune-mediated disorders. Study-wide points: HTLV-1-associated myelopathy ranked highest for TCR clonal expansion and multiple sclerosis lowest, beneath healthy controls.

5'RACE employing 10-nucleotide random UMIs yielded the cDNA. TCRdb re-derived calls from the 5' RACE reads in MiXCR, one entry per CDR3 protein. Of roughly 44,000 distinct CDR3 sequences listed, about 6.3% are singletons. The cell input for sorted libraries was about a million, and those cells were CD4+ or CD8+ T cells. The V and J ends lost 3 bases and 6 bases respectively, with 19 bases between them. In germline, CDR1 is SGHRS, CDR2 YFSETQ. This CDR3 is 16 amino acids long. This clonotype came up many times. Its antigen is unknown. Sequencing was performed on CD4+ T cells from blood. This receptor was identified in a woman aged 40 to 55 in good health. This rearrangement joins TRBV5-1 to TRBJ2-1; D could derive from TRBD1 or TRBD2 (6 bases each). The CDR3 DNA is TGCGCCAGCAGCTGGGGGCTGAGGGGGGACGGCAATGAGCAGTTCTTC. Amino acids: CASSWGLRGDGNEQFF.